One sample yielded the 23 T cell receptor beta chains listed below, sequenced in a study of T-cell reconstitution after alpha-beta-depleted transplantation in children. Preparation of the TCRbeta library was carried out with unique molecular identifiers. TCRdb analysed the PCR reads with MiXCR anew, one entry per CDR3 protein. The table shows about 580,000 distinct CDR3 sequences, with 23% occurring only once. The sample consisted of PBMCs, mostly from graft donor cells, taken 360 days after TCRalphabeta/CD19-depleted stem cell transplant. Receptor source: a boy in the first two years of life who had a stem cell transplant for acute myeloid leukemia, so the T cells may come from the graft donor.

This clonotype was recorded at least ten times. V gene TRBV25-1 combines with J gene TRBJ2-1; 11 bases align to TRBD1. Germline lookup yields CDR1 MGHDK and CDR2 SYGVNS. There are 17 residues in the CDR3. V shed 8 bases and J 9 bases; nucleotides not matched to a gene: 18. CDR3 sequence (DNA): TGTGCCAGCCTATCAGACAGGCGGGACAGGGGGTCGAGTGAGCAGTTCTTC. The encoded protein is CASLSDRRDRGSSEQFF.

A few counts support this clonotype. This sequence joins TRBV12-3 or TRBV12-4 and TRBJ2-3; D possibly corresponds to TRBD1 (6 bases). This CDR3 has 16 amino acids. V lost 4 bases to trimming and J lost 5 bases, with 19 bases between them. The CDR3 bases are TGTGCCAGCAGTTCGACCATGGGACAACCTGGAGATACGCAGTATTTT. It encodes CASSSTMGQPGDTQYF.

There are a few counts of this clonotype. The chain is built from TRBV5-5 and TRBJ2-7; a possible D gene is TRBD1 (6 bases). The CDR3 covers 15 residues. Looked up from germline, CDR1 is SGHKS and CDR2 is YYEKEE (reference sequence). V was trimmed by 1 base and J by 2 bases, leaving 13 bases between them. Written as DNA, the CDR3 is TGTGCCAGCAGCTTGTTGAGGGACAAGCCCTACGAGCAGTACTTC. It is translated as CASSLLRDKPYEQYF.

The table lists this clonotype with many counts. The chain carries TRBV29-1 and TRBJ2-3; unclear D gene. Germline CDR1 and CDR2: SQVTM and ANQGSEA. The CDR3 runs to 14 residues. V gave up 2 bases and J gave up 2 bases, with 11 bases separating them. CDR3 protein: CSVERVLSTDTQYF. Here the CDR3 DNA reads TGCAGCGTTGAAAGGGTCCTTTCCACAGATACGCAGTATTTT.

The chain carries TRBV27 and TRBJ2-7, with 9 nucleotides matching TRBD1. Germline V gene lookup returns CDR1 MNHEY and CDR2 SMNVEV (reference sequence). Trimming took 4 bases from V and 2 from J; bases not matched to a gene: 9. The CDR3 runs to 16 residues. The CDR3 DNA sequence: TGTGCCAGCAGTTCGCCTGGGACAGGGATTGCCTACGAGCAGTACTTC. Translating it yields CASSSPGTGIAYEQYF.

V usage is TRBV28 and J usage is TRBJ2-1, with TRBD1 matching 12 bases. The trim removed 5 bases at V and 7 bases at J, leaving 6 bases unmatched. Germline-derived CDR1 and CDR2 are MDHEN and SYDVKM. This CDR3 is 15 amino acids long. The CDR3 DNA reads TGTGCCAGCAGTAACCGGGACAGGGGGCGAAATGAGCAGTTCTTC. This encodes CASSNRDRGRNEQFF.

This clonotype was detected ten times or more. The chain carries TRBV6-6 and TRBJ2-3; D is perhaps TRBD2 (6 bases). There are 13 residues in the CDR3. V lost 6 bases, J lost 4 bases, and 11 bases lay in between. Germline V CDR1 and CDR2: MNHNY, SVGAGI (reference sequence). DNA of the CDR3: TGTGCCAGCAGACCCACTAGCCCAGATACGCAGTATTTT. As protein: CASRPTSPDTQYF.

V and J are TRBV5-1 and TRBJ1-1; 9 nucleotides line up with TRBD1. The germline gives CDR1 SGHRS, CDR2 YFSETQ. V trimming: 4 bases; J trimming: 1 base; junction bases outside the gene matches: 5. The CDR3 length is 15 residues. CDR3 DNA sequence: TGCGCCAGCAGCGACGGGACAGGGCGGAACACTGAAGCTTTCTTT. Residues: CASSDGTGRNTEAFF.

The sample holds a few counts of this clonotype. The J gene is TRBJ1-2, the V gene TRBV12-3 or TRBV12-4; D unclear. The CDR3 covers 17 residues. V was cut by 4 bases and J by 6 bases, with 24 bases left in between. The CDR3 DNA follows: TGTGCCAGCAGTTCGGTGGGATGGGCACCCAGTGAGGATGGCTACACCTTC. Translated, it gives CASSSVGWAPSEDGYTF.

The chain has TRBV6-1 and TRBJ2-1, with D possibly being TRBD2 (6 bases). The CDR3 is made up of 15 amino acids. V lost 6 bases and J lost 5, with 17 bases in between. The germline V gene encodes CDR1 MNHNS and CDR2 SASEGT. The CDR3 sequence: CASSLGAGRNNEQFF. In DNA form, the CDR3 reads TGTGCCAGCAGCCTCGGGGCGGGAAGGAACAATGAGCAGTTCTTC.

The chain combines TRBV12-3 or TRBV12-4 with TRBJ2-2; 9 bases line up with TRBD1. The CDR3 runs 15 residues. V dropped 1 base and J dropped 5; count of bases not matched to a gene: 2. DNA of the CDR3: TGTGCCAGCAGTTTAGGGGACAGGGAGACCGGGGAGCTGTTTTTT. It is translated as CASSLGDRETGELFF.

The chain recombines TRBV5-1 with TRBJ2-1, with D perhaps being TRBD1 or TRBD2 (5 bases each). CDR1 and CDR2 (germline): SGHRS, YFSETQ. The V and J ends lost 5 bases and 2 bases respectively, with 17 bases between them. The CDR3 is 16 amino acids. For the CDR3, the DNA is TGCGCCAGCAGTCCTCCGAGGGCAGGGACCTACAATGAGCAGTTCTTC. As protein: CASSPPRAGTYNEQFF.

V gene TRBV5-1 combines with J gene TRBJ2-3, with 8 nucleotides matching TRBD1. V lost 5 bases and J lost 0; bases outside the gene matches: 5. CDR1 and CDR2 (germline): SGHRS, YFSETQ. The length of the CDR3 is 15 residues. This CDR3 is CASSFQGASTDTQYF. CDR3 bases: TGCGCCAGCAGTTTCCAGGGGGCTAGCACAGATACGCAGTATTTT.

The chain couples TRBV2 to TRBJ1-5; D is unclear. The CDR3 is made up of 14 amino acids. Germline values: CDR1 SNHLY, CDR2 FYNNEI. Trimming pared 6 bases from V and 1 base from J, leaving 10 bases between. The CDR3: CASRQEISNQPQHF. The CDR3 nucleotides are TGTGCCAGCAGGCAGGAAATAAGCAATCAGCCCCAGCATTTT.

This clonotype was seen a few times. The gene calls are TRBV6-5 and TRBJ2-3, with D possibly matching TRBD2 (6 bases). This CDR3 comprises 15 residues. Trimming pared 2 bases from V and 2 bases from J, leaving 11 bases between. The germline CDR1 and CDR2 sequences are MNHEY and SVGAGI. The CDR3 protein is CASSYEAGHTDTQYF. The CDR3 nucleotides are TGTGCCAGCAGTTACGAAGCGGGCCACACAGATACGCAGTATTTT.

This clonotype was found a few times. The chain couples TRBV6-4 to TRBJ2-1, with 10 nucleotides matching TRBD1. Trimming at V came to 6 bases and at J to 6 bases, leaving 5 bases not matched to a gene. CDR1 is MRHNA and CDR2 is SNTAGT in the germline V gene. The CDR3 loop spans 14 amino acids. The CDR3, as DNA: TGTGCCAGCAGGCGGGACAGGGGAAGCAATGAGCAGTTCTTC. Encoded protein: CASRRDRGSNEQFF.

This clonotype occurred many times. The chain employs TRBV11-2 and TRBJ2-3; TRBD2 matches 7 bases. This CDR3 comprises 16 residues. Trimming removed 3 bases from V and 4 bases from J; junction bases left unmatched: 10. Germline V gene lookup returns CDR1 SGHAT and CDR2 FQNNGV. For the CDR3, the DNA is TGTGCCAGCAGCTTGGGGTACGGGGGAGGGGCAGATACGCAGTATTTT. It is translated as CASSLGYGGGADTQYF.

The chain employs TRBV20-1 and TRBJ2-5; D gene ambiguous. The germline V gene has CDR1 DFQATT and CDR2 SNEGSKA (reference sequence). V lost 6 bases to trimming and J lost 1 base, with 12 bases between them. The CDR3 consists of 13 residues. The CDR3, as DNA: TGCAGTGCCCAGTTAAACGGCCAAGAGACCCAGTACTTC. Residues: CSAQLNGQETQYF.

This clonotype came up a few times. The chain links TRBV6-5 to TRBJ2-5, with 7 bases matching TRBD1. Germline values: CDR1 MNHEY, CDR2 SVGAGI. The CDR3 loop spans 14 amino acids. The ends lost 2 bases at V and 5 bases at J; junction bases unmatched: 5. CDR3 residues: CASSYGTVGETQYF. Written as DNA, the CDR3 is TGTGCCAGCAGTTACGGGACAGTGGGGGAGACCCAGTACTTC.

In its sample, this clonotype was seen a few times. J is TRBJ2-7 and V is TRBV27; D uncertain. Trimming cost V 0 bases and J 3 bases, with 15 bases left between them. The CDR3 length is 16 residues. Germline CDR1 and CDR2: MNHEY and SMNVEV (reference sequence). CDR3 sequence: CASSLSPDTTFYEQYF. The DNA of the CDR3 is TGTGCCAGCAGTTTATCTCCAGACACCACCTTCTACGAGCAGTACTTC.

This clonotype appeared many times. The chain uses TRBV3-1 and TRBJ1-1, with D possibly TRBD1 on 5 matching bases. Germline-derived CDR1 and CDR2 are LGHDT and YNNKEL (reference sequence). The germline V and J ends were trimmed by 1 base and 3 bases, with 9 bases remaining between them. This CDR3 spans 14 amino acids. The chain's CDR3 is CASSQAGGDTEAFF. In DNA form, the CDR3 reads TGTGCCAGCAGCCAAGCCGGGGGTGACACTGAAGCTTTCTTT.

A remark on this clonotype: Since the CDR3 does not end with the conserved phenylalanine or tryptophan, this likely comes from a read error. The genes are TRBV6-6 and TRBJ1-5; D remains unclear. The CDR3 totals 11 residues. Trimming left V 10 bases short and J 6 bases short, with 10 bases between. Germline CDR1 reads MNHNY; CDR2 reads SVGAGI (reference sequence). The CDR3 DNA follows: TGTGCCACCCAGAAGGCTCAGCCCCAGCATGTT. Its protein is CATQKAQPQHV.

This chain joins TRBV6-5 and TRBJ2-7; D perhaps matches TRBD2 (5 bases). The V and J ends lost 0 bases and 0 bases respectively, with 12 bases between them. The CDR3 spans 16 residues. CDR1 MNHEY and CDR2 SVGAGI come from the germline V gene. In DNA, the CDR3 is TGTGCCAGCAGTTACTCGGGAGTCGTTGGCTCCTACGAGCAGTACTTC. It translates to CASSYSGVVGSYEQYF.